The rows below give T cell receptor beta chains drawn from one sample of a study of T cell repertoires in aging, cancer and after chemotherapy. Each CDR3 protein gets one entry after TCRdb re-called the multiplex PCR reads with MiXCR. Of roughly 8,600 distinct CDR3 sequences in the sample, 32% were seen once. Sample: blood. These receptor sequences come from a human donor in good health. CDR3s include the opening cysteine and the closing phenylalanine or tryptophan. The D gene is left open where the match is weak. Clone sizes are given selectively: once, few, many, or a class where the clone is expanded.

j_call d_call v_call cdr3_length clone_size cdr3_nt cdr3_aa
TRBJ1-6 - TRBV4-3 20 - TGCGCCAGCAGCCAAGCCCCCATGGGCGGCGGGGCTACCTATAATTCACCCCTCCACTTT CASSQAPMGGGATYNSPLHF
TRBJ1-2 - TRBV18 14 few TGTGCCAGCTCACCAGATCGACGACTCCCCGGCTACACCTTC CASSPDRRLPGYTF
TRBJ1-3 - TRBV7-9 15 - TGCGCCAGCAGACCGCCGGCAGACTCTGGAAACACCATATATTTT CASRPPADSGNTIYF
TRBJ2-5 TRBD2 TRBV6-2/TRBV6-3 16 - TGTGCCAGCAGTTATCCTTTGACCGGGACTAAAGAGACCCAGTACTTC CASSYPLTGTKETQYF
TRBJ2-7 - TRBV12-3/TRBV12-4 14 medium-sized TGTGCCAGCAGTTTAAACCAACTGGACTACGAGCAGTACTTC CASSLNQLDYEQYF
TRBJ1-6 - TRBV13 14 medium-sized TGTGCCAGCAGCTTAGGGGGGGATAATTCACCCCTCCACTTT CASSLGGDNSPLHF
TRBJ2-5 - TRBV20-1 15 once TGCAGTGCTCCCTTCGGTGTCAGCTCTCAAGAGACCCAGTACTTC CSAPFGVSSQETQYF
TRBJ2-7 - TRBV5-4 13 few TGTGCCAGCAGCTTGGGGGCAGTATACGAGCAGTACTTC CASSLGAVYEQYF
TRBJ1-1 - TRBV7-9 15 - TGTGCCAGCAGCTTAGGGAGGGACCGGAACACTGAAGCTTTCTTT CASSLGRDRNTEAFF
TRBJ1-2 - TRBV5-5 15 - TGTGCCAGCAGCGTACTCGACTCGACCCCCTATGGCTACACCTTC CASSVLDSTPYGYTF
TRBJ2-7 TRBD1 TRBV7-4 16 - TGTGCCAGCAGCTTAGAAGGCGGGACAGGGTATCAGGGGCAGTACTTC CASSLEGGTGYQGQYF
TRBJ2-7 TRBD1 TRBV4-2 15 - TGTGCCAGCAGCATTGGGACAGGGGGCTCCTACGAGCAGTACTTC CASSIGTGGSYEQYF
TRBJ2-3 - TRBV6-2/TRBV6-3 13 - TGTGCCAGCAGTTACTCGACCTATGATACGCAGTATTTT CASSYSTYDTQYF
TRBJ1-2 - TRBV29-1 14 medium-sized TGCAGCGTTGTGAGGGCCGGAGCTAACTATGGCTACACCTTC CSVVRAGANYGYTF
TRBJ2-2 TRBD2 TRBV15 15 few TGTGCCACCAGCCTTAGCCTAGCGGGGCCCGGGGAGCTGTTTTTT CATSLSLAGPGELFF
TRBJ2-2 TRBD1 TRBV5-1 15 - TGCGCCAGCAGCTGGGGGACAGGTGGGCCCGGGGAGCTGTTTTTT CASSWGTGGPGELFF
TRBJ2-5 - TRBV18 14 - TGTGCCAGCTCACCAGGGCGGGAAAGGGAGACCCAGTACTTC CASSPGRERETQYF
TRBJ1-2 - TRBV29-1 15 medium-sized TGCAGCGTTGACTCGGCAGGGGCCGTGAGCTATGGCTACACCTTC CSVDSAGAVSYGYTF
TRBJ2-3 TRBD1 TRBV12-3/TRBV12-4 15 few TGTGCCAGCAGTCCTGGGACAGGGCCTACAGATACGCAGTATTTT CASSPGTGPTDTQYF
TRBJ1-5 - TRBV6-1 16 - TGTGCCAGCAGCTTAAGGGGAGATAAGGGCAATCAGCCCCAGCATTTT CASSLRGDKGNQPQHF
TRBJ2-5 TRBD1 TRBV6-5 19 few TGTGCCAGCAGTTACTCGGGGGACAGGGTAGTAGGTGATGAAGAGACCCAGTACTTC CASSYSGDRVVGDEETQYF
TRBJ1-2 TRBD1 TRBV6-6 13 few TGTGCCAGCAGTTACAGTTCCCGGGACAGGGGTACCTTC CASSYSSRDRGTF
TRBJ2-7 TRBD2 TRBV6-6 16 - TGTGCCAGCAGAACCGGGACTAGCGGGGGGCGCTACGAGCAGTACTTC CASRTGTSGGRYEQYF
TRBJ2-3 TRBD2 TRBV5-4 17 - TGCGCCAGCAGCACTACCGCTAGCGGGGGCGGCACAGATACGCAGTATTTT CASSTTASGGGTDTQYF
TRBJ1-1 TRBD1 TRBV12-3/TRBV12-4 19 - TGTGCCAGCAGTTACCATCAACCAGGACAGGCGTTTGGGAACACTGAAGCTTTCTTT CASSYHQPGQAFGNTEAFF
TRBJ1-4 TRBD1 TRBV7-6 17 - TGTGCCAGCAGCTCGGGACAGGGGATGAGAACTAATAAAAAACTGTTTTTT CASSSGQGMRTNKKLFF
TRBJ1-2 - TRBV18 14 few TGTGCCAGCTCTCCACAGGAATTAGGCGATGGCTACACCTTC CASSPQELGDGYTF
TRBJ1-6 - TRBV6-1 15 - TGTGCCAGCAGCCTGACAGGTCTAGATAATTCACCCCTCCACTTT CASSLTGLDNSPLHF
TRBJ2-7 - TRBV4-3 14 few TGTGCCAGCAGCTTGGCCGGGACAAGATACGAGCAGTACTTC CASSLAGTRYEQYF
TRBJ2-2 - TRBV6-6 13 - TGTACCAGCAGTTTCGCGAACACCGGGGAGCTGTTTTTT CTSSFANTGELFF
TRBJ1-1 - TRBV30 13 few TGTGCCTGGAGCTCGCGGGGTTACACTGAAGCTTTCTTT CAWSSRGYTEAFF
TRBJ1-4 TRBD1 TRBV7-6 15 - TGTGCCAGCAACCCAGGACAGGGGATGAGTGAAAAACTGTTTTTT CASNPGQGMSEKLFF
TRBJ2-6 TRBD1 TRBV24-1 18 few TGTGCCACCAGTGCAAGACCGGGACAGGGGGCTGGGGCCAACGTCCTGACTTTC CATSARPGQGAGANVLTF
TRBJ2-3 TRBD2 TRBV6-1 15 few TGTGCCAGCAGTGGACTAGCGGGGGGGCCAGATACGCAGTATTTT CASSGLAGGPDTQYF
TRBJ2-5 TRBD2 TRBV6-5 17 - TGTGCCAGCAGTTCGGGACTAGCGGGGGGGCGGGTAGAGACCCAGTACTTC CASSSGLAGGRVETQYF
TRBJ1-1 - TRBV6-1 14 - TGTGCCAGCAGTGAACAGCCTTTGAACACTGAAGCTTTCTTT CASSEQPLNTEAFF
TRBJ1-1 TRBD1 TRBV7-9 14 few TGTGCCAGCAGCACCTCAGGGGACAGGGGAAGAGCTTTCTTT CASSTSGDRGRAFF
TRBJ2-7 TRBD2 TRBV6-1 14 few TGTGCCAGCAGTTTCCCCAGCGGGGGCTACGAGCAGTACTTC CASSFPSGGYEQYF
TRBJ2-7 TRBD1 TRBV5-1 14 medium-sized TGCGCCAGCAGCTTGGACGAGGGGGCGTACGAGCAGTACTTC CASSLDEGAYEQYF
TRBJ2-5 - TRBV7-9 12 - TGTGCCAGCAGTCAAGGGGGGGAGACCCAGTACTTC CASSQGGETQYF
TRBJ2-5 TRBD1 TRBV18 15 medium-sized TGTGCCAGCTCGCGGACAGGGTCCCATGGAGAGACCCAGTACTTC CASSRTGSHGETQYF
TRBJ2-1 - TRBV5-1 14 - TGCGCCAGCAGCTTGGACCCAACTGGGAATGAGCAGTTCTTC CASSLDPTGNEQFF
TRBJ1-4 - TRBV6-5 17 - TGTGCCAGCAGTTACTCGAATATAGGGGGGGAAGATGAAAAACTGTTTTTT CASSYSNIGGEDEKLFF
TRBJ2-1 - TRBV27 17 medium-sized TGTGCCAGCAGTTCCCCCTACTCGGTAATGGGGTACGATGAGCAGTTCTTC CASSSPYSVMGYDEQFF
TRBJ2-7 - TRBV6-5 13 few TGTGCCAGCAGTTACTCGAGCCGAGTGGAGCAGTACTTC CASSYSSRVEQYF
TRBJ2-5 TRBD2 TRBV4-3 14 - TGCGCCAGCAGCCGGGACTTCGGGGGGGAGACCCAGTACTTC CASSRDFGGETQYF
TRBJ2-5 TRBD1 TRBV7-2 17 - TGTGCCAGCAGCTTAGCCCCCAGGACAGGGGGCGGTGAGACCCAGTACTTC CASSLAPRTGGGETQYF
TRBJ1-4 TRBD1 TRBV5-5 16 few TGTGCCAGCAGCCCGGGAGGGGGCAGGACTAATGAAAAACTGTTTTTT CASSPGGGRTNEKLFF
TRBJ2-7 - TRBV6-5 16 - TGTGCCAGCAGTTACAACGGCAGGGGATGGTCCTACGAGCAGTACTTC CASSYNGRGWSYEQYF
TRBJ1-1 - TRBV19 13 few TGTGCCAGTTCCTCGGGGGGGACCACTGAAGCTTTCTTT CASSSGGTTEAFF
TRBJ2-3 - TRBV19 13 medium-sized TGTGCCAGTAGAACATCACCGGGGGATACGCAGTATTTT CASRTSPGDTQYF
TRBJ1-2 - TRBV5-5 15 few TGTGCCAGCAGCTTGGAGGAGGGTATAAGCTATGGCTACACCTTC CASSLEEGISYGYTF
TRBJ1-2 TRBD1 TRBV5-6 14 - TGTGCCAGCAGGCCTGACAGGGGTGACTATGGCTACACCTTC CASRPDRGDYGYTF
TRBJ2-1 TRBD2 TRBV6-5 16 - TGTGCCGCCTCTAACAGGGGGAGCGGGGGGGTGGGTGAGCAGTTCTTC CAASNRGSGGVGEQFF
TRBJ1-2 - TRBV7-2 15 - TGTGCCAGCAGCTTAGGGGGGGGCGCGGTCTATGGCTACACCTTC CASSLGGGAVYGYTF
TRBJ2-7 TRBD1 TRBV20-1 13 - TGCAGTGCTAGAGAACAGGGGCCGTACGAGCAGTACTTC CSAREQGPYEQYF
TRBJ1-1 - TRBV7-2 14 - TGTGCCAGCAGCTGGGGCAGAGCCAACACTGAAGCTTTCTTT CASSWGRANTEAFF
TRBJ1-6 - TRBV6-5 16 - TGTGCCAGCAGCAAGGTGTCGGGGGGCTCTAATTCACCCCTCCACTTT CASSKVSGGSNSPLHF
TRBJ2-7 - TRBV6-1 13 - TGTGCCAGCAGTGTTCAGGGCGCCTACGAGCAGTACTTC CASSVQGAYEQYF